Each of the 9 T cell receptor beta chains below was sequenced from the same sample in a study of CD8 T cells in Susac syndrome. The RNA input was roughly 0.45 to 1 ug, and it was reverse transcribed with random hexamers. TCRdb redid the calling of the immunoSEQ multiplex PCR reads with MiXCR, one entry per CDR3 protein. The sample consists of fewer than 350,000 distinct CDR3 sequences, about 88% of them appearing once. The sample consisted of CD8+ T cells from PBMCs. These receptors were collected from a human donor with multiple sclerosis.

As DNA, the CDR3 is TGTGCCAGCAGTTTGGGCCAGAGGGAAATGGGTGCGCAGTATTTT. Protein sequence: CASSLGQREMGAQYF. The chain joins TRBV28 to TRBJ2-3; tentatively, D is TRBD2 (5 bases). The germline CDR1 and CDR2 sequences are MDHEN and SYDVKM. V lost 3 bases, J lost 10 bases, and 20 bases lay in between. This CDR3 is 15 amino acids long.

The chain uses TRBV20-1 and TRBJ1-1, with D maybe TRBD1 (6 bases). V shed 1 base and J shed 4 bases, with 13 bases lying between them. Germline CDR1 DFQATT, CDR2 SNEGSKA (reference sequence). This CDR3 spans 14 amino acids. The chain's CDR3 is CSARGIQGSTEAFF. Written as DNA, the CDR3 is TGCAGTGCTAGAGGAATACAGGGATCCACTGAAGCTTTCTTT.

This chain connects TRBV9 to TRBJ1-1; D unresolved. Deletions cut 2 bases from V and 2 bases from J, with 10 bases between. The CDR3 spans 14 residues. Germline lookup yields CDR1 SGDLS and CDR2 YYNGEE. CDR3 sequence (DNA): TGTGCCAGCAGCGTTGAGGACGGTAACACTGAAGCTTTCTTT. Its protein is CASSVEDGNTEAFF.

The chain couples TRBV6-4 to TRBJ2-1; tentative D call: TRBD2 (7 bases). This CDR3 has 14 residues. Trimming stripped 4 bases from V and 4 bases from J, with 11 bases between. The germline CDR1 and CDR2 sequences are MRHNA and SNTAGT. CDR3 nucleotide sequence: TGTGCCAGCAGTGCGGGGGGCCGATACAATGAGCAGTTCTTC. Residues: CASSAGGRYNEQFF.

V gene TRBV19 combines with J gene TRBJ2-2; possible D gene TRBD1, 6 bases. Germline V gene lookup returns CDR1 LNHDA and CDR2 SQIVND (reference sequence). Deletions cut 5 bases from V and 6 bases from J, with 13 bases between. This CDR3 contains 14 residues. CDR3 loop: CASSVGRGAGELFF. For the CDR3, the DNA is TGTGCCAGTAGTGTCGGCAGGGGAGCCGGGGAGCTGTTTTTT.

As DNA, the CDR3 is TGTGCCATCGGGCAGATGTCGTACAATGAGCAGTTCTTC. This encodes CAIGQMSYNEQFF. The V and J genes are TRBV10-3 and TRBJ2-1; no clear D gene. The CDR3 consists of 13 residues. With 8 bases removed from V and 4 bases from J, the gap between germline ends came to 12 bases. Germline lookup yields CDR1 ENHRY and CDR2 SYGVKD.

V and J are TRBV7-9 and TRBJ2-7, with D unresolved. The length of the CDR3 is 12 residues. Per germline, CDR1 SEHNR and CDR2 FQNEAQ (reference sequence). The V end lost 4 bases, the J end lost 3 bases, and 7 bases lay between the germline ends. For the CDR3, the DNA is TGTGCCAGCAGCTCCTGGGGCTACGAGCAGTACTTC. Translation gives CASSSWGYEQYF.

This chain connects TRBV4-3 to TRBJ2-1; TRBD2 is a possible D gene (6 bases). The CDR3 length is 18 residues. Trimming took off 3 bases at V and 5 bases at J, with 23 bases between the two ends. Per germline, CDR1 LGHNA and CDR2 YSLEER. DNA of the CDR3: TGCGCCAGCAGCCAGATCCTGGGGGTTCCGGGAGTAAACAATGAGCAGTTCTTC. This encodes CASSQILGVPGVNNEQFF.

The chain uses TRBV2 and TRBJ1-2, with D unresolved. The germline V and J ends were trimmed by 3 bases and 6 bases, with 14 bases remaining between them. The CDR3 consists of 14 residues. CDR1 is SNHLY, CDR2 FYNNEI, per germline. CDR3 residues: CASSDIQERNGYTF. CDR3 nucleotide sequence: TGTGCCAGCAGTGACATACAAGAGAGAAATGGCTACACCTTC. Complete variable domain (other parts from reference TRBV2 and TRBJ1-2): EPEVTQTPSHQVTQMGQEVILRCVPISNHLYFYWYRQILGQKVEFLVSFYNNEISEKSEIFDDQFSVERPDGSNFTLKIRSTKLEDSAMYFCASSDIQERNGYTFGSGTRLTVV.